Below, 31 T cell receptor beta chains from the same sample are listed, as sequenced in a study of naive and memory T cell subsets. The treatment is: skin biopsy from PPD injection site in Mantoux-positive individual. A UMI-containing oligonucleotide was joined by 3' ligation to the TCR cDNA template. Four PCR rounds used nested alpha and beta constant region primers plus the SP2 primer. TCRdb fed the UMI-ligation and nested PCR reads into MiXCR, producing one record per CDR3 protein. The repertoire consists of more than 20,000 distinct CDR3 sequences, with about 6.1% occurring once and the leading ten covering 6% to 8%. The sequencing here drew on skin, taken from a tuberculin skin test site. These receptors were collected from an adult in good health.

V and J are TRBV6-2 or TRBV6-3 and TRBJ2-1, with D uncertain. Per the germline V gene, CDR1 is MNHEY and CDR2 is SVGEGT. CDR3 size: 15 residues. Deletions cut 2 bases from V and 4 bases from J, with 12 bases between. The CDR3 region is CASSYEVGRYNEQFF. The CDR3 nucleotides read TGTGCCAGCAGTTACGAGGTCGGACGGTACAATGAGCAGTTCTTC.

This clonotype was seen at least ten times. The chain employs TRBV29-1 and TRBJ2-7; TRBD2 is a possible D gene (5 bases). Per germline, CDR1 SQVTM and CDR2 ANQGSEA. Deletions cut 4 bases from V and 7 bases from J, with 14 bases between. The length of the CDR3 is 12 residues. CDR3: CSVAPTPGEQYF. In DNA, the CDR3 is TGCAGCGTTGCCCCTACTCCGGGAGAGCAGTACTTC.

This clonotype was recorded at least ten times. The chain couples TRBV7-2 to TRBJ1-2; 8 nucleotides match TRBD1. This CDR3 comprises 14 residues. The germline V gene encodes CDR1 SGHTA and CDR2 FQGNSA. With V trimmed by 5 bases and J by 5 bases, 7 bases remained unmatched. The CDR3 reads CASSDRGTLYGYTF. CDR3 coding DNA: TGTGCCAGCAGCGACAGGGGAACCCTTTATGGCTACACCTTC.

CDR3 region: CASSLDFVGKLFF. As DNA, the CDR3 is TGTGCCAGCAGCTTAGATTTCGTAGGAAAACTGTTTTTT. The chain links TRBV7-2 to TRBJ1-4; no clear D. The CDR3 covers 13 residues. The V gene's germline CDR1 is SGHTA and CDR2 FQGNSA. Trimming pared 1 base from V and 10 bases from J, leaving 10 bases between.

As to this clonotype: One junction end does not reproduce the germline sequence, and a read error may be involved. The CDR3 is CAWGVLGYNSPLHF. DNA of the CDR3: TGTGCCTGGGGTGTCTTGGGGTATAATTCACCCCTCCACTTT. This chain joins TRBV30 and TRBJ1-6; the D is unclear. The CDR3 has 14 residues. The V gene's germline CDR1 is GTSNPN and CDR2 SVGIG (reference sequence).

Relative to its sample, this clonotype is medium-sized. The V gene is TRBV20-1, the J gene TRBJ2-4; D may be TRBD1 or TRBD2 (5 bases each). Trimming shortened V by 5 bases and J by 2 bases, and 13 bases separated the two germline ends. CDR1 is DFQATT, CDR2 SNEGSKA, per germline (reference sequence). The CDR3 runs to 14 residues. DNA for the CDR3: TGCAGTGCTCCCCCTGGGGGAACCAAAAACATTCAGTACTTC. It codes for CSAPPGGTKNIQYF.

Many counts were recorded for this clonotype. The DNA for the CDR3 is TGCAGCGTTGTAAGGGGTACAGCTGAAGCTTTCTTT. Its translation is CSVVRGTAEAFF. The rearrangement links TRBV29-1 to TRBJ1-1, with a possible D match to TRBD1 (5 bases). Between the trimmed V and J ends, which lost 4 bases and 6 bases, there was a span of 12 bases. This CDR3 comprises 12 residues. Per germline, CDR1 SQVTM and CDR2 ANQGSEA.

This clonotype is termed medium-sized (0.01 to 0.1%). The rearrangement uses TRBV10-3 and TRBJ2-1, with D hard to call. The CDR3 has 14 residues. V dropped 1 base and J dropped 8 bases, with 12 bases sitting between them. Germline V gene lookup returns CDR1 ENHRY and CDR2 SYGVKD. The CDR3 DNA reads TGTGCCATCAGTGAGTTGGGTAGTGTCGATGAGCAGTTCTTC. It is translated as CAISELGSVDEQFF.

This clonotype was seen a few times. Given a much more abundant clone one base away, this may be a read error. The V gene is TRBV7-9, the J gene TRBJ1-2; unclear D gene. Trimming took 1 base from V and 12 from J, leaving 6 bases between them. There are 10 residues in the CDR3. Looked up from germline, CDR1 is SEHNR and CDR2 is FQNEAQ (reference sequence). The CDR3 is CASSLVGDTF. CDR3 bases: TGTGCCAGCAGCTTAGTCGGCGACACCTTC.

V usage is TRBV2 and J usage is TRBJ2-2; D remains ambiguous. Trimming shortened V by 6 bases and J by 3 bases, and 5 bases separated the two germline ends. The CDR3 spans 12 residues. In germline, CDR1 is SNHLY, CDR2 FYNNEI. Here the CDR3 reads CASRPDTGELFF. The CDR3 region has the DNA TGTGCCAGCAGGCCCGACACCGGGGAGCTGTTTTTT.

This clonotype has at least ten counts. This chain uses TRBV7-6 with TRBJ2-1; 12 bases match TRBD2. J gave up 8 bases and V 5 bases, and 7 bases lay outside the gene matches. Germline values: CDR1 SGHVS, CDR2 FNYEAQ. The CDR3 has 15 amino acids. The CDR3 DNA sequence: TGTGCCAGCAGCCCAACTAGCGGGAGGAGCGATGAGCAGTTCTTC. It translates to CASSPTSGRSDEQFF.

In its sample, this clonotype was seen many times. V gene TRBV4-3 combines with J gene TRBJ2-7; D remains ambiguous. Trimming stripped 4 bases from V and 6 bases from J, with 19 bases between. The CDR3 is 15 residues long. CDR1 and CDR2 (germline): LGHNA, YSLEER. CDR3 sequence: CASSLKHGDRSEQYF. The DNA for the CDR3 is TGCGCCAGCAGCCTTAAACACGGAGACCGATCCGAGCAGTACTTC.

This clonotype has at least ten counts. This sequence joins TRBV20-1 and TRBJ1-1; 11 bases line up with TRBD1. The CDR3 is made up of 15 amino acids. Germline V gene lookup returns CDR1 DFQATT and CDR2 SNEGSKA (reference sequence). The junction had 7 bases not matched to a gene; V was cut back by 2 bases and J by 5 bases. As DNA, the CDR3 is TGCAGTGCTAGAAAACCGGGACAGGGGGGAACTGAAGCTTTCTTT. Translating gives CSARKPGQGGTEAFF.

This clonotype occurred many times. The rearrangement links TRBV5-6 to TRBJ2-2, with TRBD2 identical over 10 bases. V gave up 4 bases and J gave up 1 base; unmatched junction bases: 4. In germline, CDR1 is SGHDT, CDR2 YYEEEE. The CDR3 covers 16 residues. This chain's CDR3 is CASSPRTSGNTGELFF. CDR3 DNA: TGTGCCAGCAGCCCCCGGACTAGCGGGAACACCGGGGAGCTGTTTTTT.

This clonotype was recorded a few times. The V gene is TRBV11-1, the J gene TRBJ2-3, with TRBD1 as a possible D gene (6 bases). Germline assignment: CDR1 SGHAT and CDR2 FQDESV (reference sequence). Trimming shortened V by 5 bases and J by 5 bases, and 23 bases separated the two germline ends. The CDR3 loop spans 17 amino acids. CDR3 region: CASSLYWTVVRQDTQYF. The DNA for the CDR3 is TGTGCCAGCAGCCTCTACTGGACAGTAGTCCGTCAAGATACGCAGTATTTT.

The chain uses TRBV6-2 or TRBV6-3 and TRBJ2-7, with 7 bases matching TRBD1. Trimming at V came to 3 bases and at J to 4 bases, leaving 6 bases not matched to a gene. Germline V gene data show CDR1 as MNHEY and CDR2 as SVGEGT. The CDR3 loop spans 14 amino acids. DNA for the CDR3: TGTGCCAGCAGTTATGAGGGGGCGTCGTACGAGCAGTACTTC. This codes for CASSYEGASYEQYF.

The chain recombines TRBV4-2 with TRBJ1-5, with D hard to call. This CDR3 comprises 13 residues. V dropped 0 bases and J dropped 5 bases, with 5 bases sitting between them. The germline gives CDR1 LGHNA, CDR2 YNFKEQ. CDR3: CASSQDSDQPQHF. The CDR3 DNA reads TGTGCCAGCAGCCAAGATTCGGATCAGCCCCAGCATTTT.

This clonotype was detected ten times or more. The junction departs from germline at one end; a sequencing error may be responsible. The rearrangement uses TRBV7-7 and TRBJ2-2, with D perhaps TRBD2 (6 bases). CDR3 length equals 12 residues. The germline V gene encodes CDR1 SSHAT and CDR2 FNYEAQ (reference sequence). CDR3 sequence: CASSGYTGELFF. The CDR3 nucleotides are TGTGCTAGCAGCGGGTACACCGGGGAGCTGTTTTTT.

In its sample, this clonotype was seen many times. This rearrangement joins TRBV28 to TRBJ2-7; D remains ambiguous. This CDR3 spans 13 amino acids. V lost 2 bases, J lost 3 bases, and 8 bases lay in between. Germline values: CDR1 MDHEN, CDR2 SYDVKM. CDR3 loop: CASSLAQSYEQYF. The CDR3 coding sequence is TGTGCCAGCAGTTTAGCACAGAGCTACGAGCAGTACTTC.

This clonotype was picked up many times. The J gene is TRBJ2-7, the V gene TRBV5-1, with 9 bases fitting TRBD1. The V gene's germline CDR1 is SGHRS and CDR2 YFSETQ. The CDR3 consists of 13 residues. J gave up 3 bases and V 6 bases, and 4 bases lay outside the gene matches. CDR3 sequence reads: CASMGQGFYEQYF. CDR3 bases: TGCGCCAGCATGGGACAGGGATTCTACGAGCAGTACTTC.

In this sample, this clonotype turned up many times. The chain carries TRBV4-1 and TRBJ2-7, with 7 bases that match TRBD1. This CDR3 is built from 14 residues. Trimming at V came to 4 bases and at J to 2 bases, leaving 5 bases not matched to a gene. Germline values: CDR1 MGHRA, CDR2 YSYEKL. CDR3: CASSPGQQAYEQYF. The CDR3 DNA reads as TGCGCCAGCAGCCCGGGACAGCAAGCCTACGAGCAGTACTTC.

This clonotype showed up many times. CDR3 nucleotide sequence: TGCAGTGCAACAGGGATCTCTGGGGCCAACGTCCTGACTTTC. Protein product: CSATGISGANVLTF. The chain links TRBV20-1 to TRBJ2-6, with D perhaps matching TRBD1 (6 bases). V was pared by 6 bases and J by 0 bases, with 9 bases between. Germline-derived CDR1 and CDR2 are DFQATT and SNEGSKA (reference sequence). The CDR3 runs 14 residues.

This clonotype was counted ten times or more. This CDR3 reads CASRGSPSNQPQHF. CDR3 nucleotide sequence: TGTGCCAGTAGGGGATCCCCTAGCAATCAGCCCCAGCATTTT. The chain links TRBV6-1 to TRBJ1-5, with D possibly being TRBD1 (5 bases). The CDR3 consists of 14 residues. Germline lookup yields CDR1 MNHNS and CDR2 SASEGT. V lost 9 bases and J lost 0, with 12 bases in between.

The chain combines TRBV4-1 with TRBJ1-2, with a possible D match to TRBD1 (6 bases). There are 16 residues in the CDR3. V was trimmed by 0 bases and J by 4 bases, leaving 15 bases between them. Germline V CDR1 and CDR2: MGHRA, YSYEKL. The CDR3 is CASSQEGSGAPYGYTF. The CDR3 nucleotides are TGCGCCAGCAGCCAAGAGGGGTCAGGGGCCCCCTATGGCTACACCTTC.

The rearrangement uses TRBV20-1 and TRBJ1-1; D possibly corresponds to TRBD1 (6 bases). The germline V and J ends were trimmed by 0 bases and 0 bases, with 11 bases remaining between them. Germline CDR1 DFQATT, CDR2 SNEGSKA (reference sequence). CDR3 length equals 15 residues. The CDR3 here is CSARDGGAMNTEAFF. The CDR3 region has the DNA TGCAGTGCTAGAGATGGGGGGGCGATGAACACTGAAGCTTTCTTT.

This clonotype was seen a few times. V and J are TRBV3-1 and TRBJ2-7; possible D gene TRBD1, 5 bases. This CDR3 has 16 residues. Trimming stripped 1 base from V and 1 base from J, with 14 bases between. CDR1 LGHDT and CDR2 YNNKEL come from the germline V gene (reference sequence). The CDR3 spells CASSQVSGPYSYEQYF. CDR3 DNA: TGTGCCAGCAGCCAAGTATCAGGGCCGTATTCCTACGAGCAGTACTTC.

This clonotype was picked up many times. This chain joins TRBV7-2 and TRBJ2-7; D ambiguous. Trimming shortened V by 2 bases and J by 3 bases, and 11 bases separated the two germline ends. Germline CDR1 is SGHTA and CDR2 is FQGNSA. This CDR3 is built from 14 residues. The CDR3 coding sequence is TGTGCCAGCAGCTTACAGCCATTCGACTACGAGCAGTACTTC. Translated, it gives CASSLQPFDYEQYF.

This clonotype turned up a few times. CDR3 DNA sequence: TGCAGCGGGGTGACAGGCCATTTAACAGATACGCAGTATTTT. It codes for CSGVTGHLTDTQYF. This chain connects TRBV29-1 to TRBJ2-3, with D perhaps matching TRBD1 (6 bases). The CDR3 loop spans 14 amino acids. V lost 7 bases, J lost 3 bases, and 17 bases lay in between. Germline loops: CDR1 SQVTM, CDR2 ANQGSEA.

This CDR3 reads CASSLAGRVNSPLHF. The DNA of the CDR3 is TGTGCCAGCAGCTTAGCGGGACGGGTTAATTCACCCCTCCACTTT. V is TRBV7-9 and J is TRBJ1-6; maybe TRBD1 (5 bases). Germline values: CDR1 SEHNR, CDR2 FQNEAQ (reference sequence). The CDR3 has 15 residues. V shed 0 bases and J shed 6 bases, with 9 bases lying between them. The full variable domain, in which reference TRBV7-9 and TRBJ1-6 provide the parts outside the CDR3, is DTGVSQNPRHKITKRGQNVTFRCDPISEHNRLYWYRQTLGQGPEFLTYFQNEAQLEKSRLLSDRFSAERPKGSFSTLEIQRTEQGDSAMYLCASSLAGRVNSPLHFGNGTRLTVT.

This clonotype was seen ten or more times. The V and J genes are TRBV7-2 and TRBJ2-2; TRBD2 is a possible D gene (5 bases). The CDR3 runs 18 residues. CDR1 and CDR2 (germline): SGHTA, FQGNSA. The V end lost 4 bases, the J end lost 4 bases, and 22 bases lay between the germline ends. The DNA for the CDR3 is TGTGCCAGCAGCTCTCAAAGGGAAGGGAGAGGGTTCACCGGGGAGCTGTTTTTT. Residues: CASSSQREGRGFTGELFF.

The sample holds many counts of this clonotype. This chain connects TRBV19 to TRBJ2-3; 10 bases align to TRBD2. This CDR3 comprises 15 residues. V was pared by 3 bases and J by 4 bases, with 4 bases of the junction left unmatched. Germline assignment: CDR1 LNHDA and CDR2 SQIVND (reference sequence). CDR3 DNA sequence: TGTGCCAGTAGTATTGGAGCGGGAGGGGCAGATACGCAGTATTTT. Translating it yields CASSIGAGGADTQYF.